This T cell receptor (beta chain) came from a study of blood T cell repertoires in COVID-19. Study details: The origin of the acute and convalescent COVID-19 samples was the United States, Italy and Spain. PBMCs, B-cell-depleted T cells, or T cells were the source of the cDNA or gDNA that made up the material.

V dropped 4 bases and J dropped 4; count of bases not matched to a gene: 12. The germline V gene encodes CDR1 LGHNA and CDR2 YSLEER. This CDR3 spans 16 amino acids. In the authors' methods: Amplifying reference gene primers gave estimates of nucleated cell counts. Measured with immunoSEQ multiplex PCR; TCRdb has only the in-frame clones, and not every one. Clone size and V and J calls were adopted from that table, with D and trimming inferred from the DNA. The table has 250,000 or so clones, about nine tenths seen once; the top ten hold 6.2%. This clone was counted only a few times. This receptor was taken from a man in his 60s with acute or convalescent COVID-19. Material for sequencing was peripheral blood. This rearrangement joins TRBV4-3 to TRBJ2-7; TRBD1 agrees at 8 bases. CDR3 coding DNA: TGCGCCAGCAGCCCCACAGGGGGTTCAGGGACTTACGAGCAGTACTTC. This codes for CASSPTGGSGTYEQYF.